This T cell receptor beta chain derives from a study of T cell responses to AZD1222 COVID-19 vaccine. The germline gives CDR1 MNHEY, CDR2 SMNVEV (reference sequence). The V end was cut by 2 bases, the J end by 9 bases, with 11 bases between. CDR3 length: 12 amino acids. Analysis merged second doses at about 4 or about 12 weeks. Assay: immunoSEQ multiplex PCR; the TCRdb copy retains only in-frame clones and omits some. In the table there are roughly 190,000 clones, roughly 92% of which are singletons. Notes on this clone: Antigen specificity is unknown.

Study-wide results and caveats: Without day 14 samples, only post-peak T cell repertoires were studied.

The chain joins TRBV27 to TRBJ2-7, with D uncertain. Here the sequenced sample was peripheral blood, taken 28 days after the second AZD1222 dose. This sequence originates from an adult who received the AZD1222 COVID-19 vaccine. The CDR3, as DNA: TGTGCCAGCAGTTTAATTGGTGCGGTGCAGTACTTC. Residues: CASSLIGAVQYF.